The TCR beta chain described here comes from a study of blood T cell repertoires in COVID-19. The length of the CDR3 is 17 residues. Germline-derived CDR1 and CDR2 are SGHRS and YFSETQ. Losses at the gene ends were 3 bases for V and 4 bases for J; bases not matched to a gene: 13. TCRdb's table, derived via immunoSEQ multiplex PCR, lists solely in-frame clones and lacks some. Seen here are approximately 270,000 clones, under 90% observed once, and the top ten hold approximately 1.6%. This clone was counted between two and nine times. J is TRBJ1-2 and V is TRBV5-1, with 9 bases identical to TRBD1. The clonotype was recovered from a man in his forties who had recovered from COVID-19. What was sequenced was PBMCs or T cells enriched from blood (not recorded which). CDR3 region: CASSSQPGQGQVYGYTF. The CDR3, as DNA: TGCGCCAGCAGCTCTCAACCGGGACAGGGACAAGTCTATGGCTACACCTTC.